One and the same sample provided the 13 T cell receptor beta chains below, sequenced in a study of shared clonotypes between healthy human individuals. Assay used: immunoSEQ multiplex PCR; TCRdb lists only in-frame clones, some missing. The table lists almost 750,000 clones, approximately 72% of them singletons. The sequencing sample was made of memory CD4+ T cells sorted from blood. The sample's subset: CD45RA-negative fraction. The receptor set was obtained from a woman in her thirties in good health.

The chain recombines TRBV10-2 with TRBJ2-7; the D gene is possibly TRBD1 (6 bases). The germline V and J ends were trimmed by 6 bases and 4 bases, with 16 bases remaining between them. Germline values: CDR1 WSHSY, CDR2 SAAADI. The CDR3 runs to 14 residues. In DNA, the CDR3 is TGCGCCAGCAGGGACCCACAGGGTTGGTACGAGCAGTACTTC. This codes for CASRDPQGWYEQYF.

V gene TRBV21-1 combines with J gene TRBJ2-7; the D call in the table, TRBD1, was not verified against the DNA. TRBV21-1 is described as a pseudogene. CDR3 size: 14 residues. The CDR3 is CASSRQGATYEQYF. CDR3 DNA: TGTGCCAGCAGTAGACAGGGCGCAACCTACGAGCAGTACTTC.

The chain joins TRBV11-2 to TRBJ2-2; possible D gene TRBD2, 7 bases. Germline CDR1 SGHAT, CDR2 FQNNGV. The CDR3 contains 17 residues. With 6 bases removed from V and 0 bases from J, the gap between germline ends came to 17 bases. The CDR3 reads CASRILRGTTNTGELFF. The CDR3 DNA sequence: TGTGCCAGCAGGATACTAAGGGGGACTACGAACACCGGGGAGCTGTTTTTT.

The chain is built from TRBV29-1 and TRBJ2-3; D unresolved. V was trimmed by 6 bases and J by 0 bases, leaving 13 bases between them. Germline-derived CDR1 and CDR2 are SQVTM and ANQGSEA. The CDR3 sequence is 14 residues long. CDR3 sequence reads: CSVTERTSTDTQYF. CDR3 nucleotide sequence: TGCAGCGTCACGGAGCGAACTAGCACAGATACGCAGTATTTT.

The rearrangement links TRBV4-1 to TRBJ2-3; 7 nucleotides match TRBD2. V lost 4 bases and J lost 2; bases outside the gene matches: 12. The CDR3 runs 17 residues. The germline V gene encodes CDR1 MGHRA and CDR2 YSYEKL. The CDR3 coding sequence is TGCGCCAGCAGCCCACAGAAAGGGGCGGGAGACACAGATACGCAGTATTTT. It encodes CASSPQKGAGDTDTQYF.

The V and J genes are TRBV20-1 and TRBJ1-1; D is unresolved. This CDR3 has 11 amino acids. CDR1 DFQATT and CDR2 SNEGSKA come from the germline V gene (reference sequence). CDR3 sequence reads: CSWTMNTEAFF. DNA of the CDR3: TGCAGCTGGACCATGAACACTGAAGCTTTCTTT.

This clone appeared a single time. The J gene is TRBJ1-2, the V gene TRBV10-1; D might be TRBD1 (5 bases). The CDR3 contains 13 residues. The germline gives CDR1 WNHNN, CDR2 SYGVQD (reference sequence). The V end was cut by 5 bases, the J end by 4 bases, with 11 bases between. The CDR3 loop is CASSTGTGYGYTF. CDR3 DNA sequence: TGCGCCAGCAGTACCGGGACGGGCTATGGCTACACCTTC.

This chain joins TRBV5-1 and TRBJ2-3; the D gene is possibly TRBD1 (6 bases). V gave up 0 bases and J gave up 5 bases, with 16 bases separating them. The CDR3 contains 16 residues. In germline, CDR1 is SGHRS, CDR2 YFSETQ. This CDR3 reads CASSLEQSGVGDTQYF. The CDR3 DNA reads TGCGCCAGCAGCTTGGAACAATCAGGGGTCGGAGATACGCAGTATTTT. The full variable domain, its missing parts supplied by reference TRBV5-1 and TRBJ2-3, is KAGVTQTPRYLIKTRGQQVTLSCSPISGHRSVSWYQQTPGQGLQFLFEYFSETQRNKGNFPGRFSGRQFSNSRSEMNVSTLELGDSALYLCASSLEQSGVGDTQYFGPGTRLTVL.

The chain couples TRBV11-2 to TRBJ1-4; 7 bases map to TRBD1. Germline CDR1 reads SGHAT; CDR2 reads FQNNGV. Trimming removed 4 bases from V and 4 bases from J; junction bases left unmatched: 6. The CDR3 runs to 15 residues. CDR3 loop: CASSSGDRCNEKLFF. DNA for the CDR3: TGTGCCAGCAGCTCAGGGGACAGATGTAATGAAAAACTGTTTTTT.

V and J are TRBV4-1 and TRBJ2-5; tentatively, D is TRBD2 (6 bases). From germline, CDR1 is MGHRA and CDR2 YSYEKL. This CDR3 has 15 amino acids. The germline V and J ends were trimmed by 0 bases and 4 bases, with 12 bases remaining between them. In DNA form, the CDR3 reads TGCGCCAGCAGCCAAGATTGGTGGCGGGGAGAGACCCAGTACTTC. It codes for CASSQDWWRGETQYF.

This clone was observed a few times. J is TRBJ1-1 and V is TRBV5-6; no clear D. The CDR3 totals 13 residues. Trimming shortened V by 1 base and J by 5 bases, and 9 bases separated the two germline ends. Germline V CDR1 and CDR2: SGHDT, YYEEEE. The CDR3 sequence is CASSLRIGTEAFF. The CDR3 DNA sequence: TGTGCCAGCAGCTTGCGGATTGGGACTGAAGCTTTCTTT.

This clone was observed once. The chain couples TRBV19 to TRBJ2-2, with 8 bases fitting TRBD1. Trimming removed 5 bases from V and 4 bases from J; junction bases left unmatched: 9. The germline CDR1 and CDR2 sequences are LNHDA and SQIVND (reference sequence). CDR3 size: 16 residues. The CDR3 DNA sequence: TGTGCCAGTAGTGGCACAGGGGGGTTGGGCACCGGGGAGCTGTTTTTT. It codes for CASSGTGGLGTGELFF.

In this sample, this clone turned up many times. The identical CDR3 is also encoded by other nucleotide sequences in the sample. The chain is built from TRBV28 and TRBJ1-2, with D unclear. Germline-derived CDR1 and CDR2 are MDHEN and SYDVKM. This CDR3 contains 12 residues. V was shortened by 4 bases and J by 3 bases, with 6 bases between the two germline ends. This CDR3 is CASSWADYGYTF. The CDR3 DNA reads TGTGCCAGCAGTTGGGCGGACTATGGCTACACCTTC.